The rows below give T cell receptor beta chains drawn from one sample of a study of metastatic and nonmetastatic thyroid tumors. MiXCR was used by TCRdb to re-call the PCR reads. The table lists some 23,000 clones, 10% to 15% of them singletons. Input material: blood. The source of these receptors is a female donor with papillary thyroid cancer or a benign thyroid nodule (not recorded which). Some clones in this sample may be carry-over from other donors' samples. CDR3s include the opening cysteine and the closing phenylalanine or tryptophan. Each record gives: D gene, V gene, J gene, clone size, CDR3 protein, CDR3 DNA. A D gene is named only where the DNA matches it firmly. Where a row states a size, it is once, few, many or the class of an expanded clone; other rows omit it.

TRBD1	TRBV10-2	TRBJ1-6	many	CASSEQGNSPLHF	TGCGCCAGCAGTGAACAGGGGAATTCACCCCTCCACTTT
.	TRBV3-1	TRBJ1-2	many	CASSQDRLPLSSYGYTF	TGTGCCAGCAGCCAAGACAGACTTCCGTTATCCTCCTATGGCTACACCTTC
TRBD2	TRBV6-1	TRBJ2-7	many	CASSPHGLAGAYEQYF	TGTGCCAGCAGTCCCCACGGGCTAGCGGGGGCCTACGAGCAGTACTTC
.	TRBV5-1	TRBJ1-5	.	CASSLFTGVNQGQHF	TGCGCCAGCAGCTTGTTCACGGGCGTTAATCAGGGCCAGCATTTT
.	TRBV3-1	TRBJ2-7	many	CASSQDGRTFSEQYF	TGTGCCAGCAGCCAAGATGGGAGGACATTTTCCGAGCAGTACTTC
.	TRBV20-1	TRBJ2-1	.	CSASAPSYNEQFF	TGCAGTGCTAGCGCGCCCTCCTACAATGAGCAGTTCTTC
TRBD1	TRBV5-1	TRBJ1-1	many	CASSRRTGEWTEAFF	TGCGCCAGCAGCAGAAGGACAGGGGAGTGGACTGAAGCTTTCTTT
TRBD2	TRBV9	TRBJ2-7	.	CASSLMGLAGYEQYF	TGTGCCAGCAGCCTAATGGGACTAGCGGGGTACGAGCAGTACTTC
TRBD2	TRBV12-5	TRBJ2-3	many	CASGFLAGGKADTQYF	TGTGCTAGTGGTTTTTTGGCGGGAGGGAAAGCAGATACGCAGTATTTT
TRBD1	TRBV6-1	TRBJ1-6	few	CASSGTGDSPLHF	TGTGCCAGCAGTGGTACAGGGGACTCACCCCTCCACTTT
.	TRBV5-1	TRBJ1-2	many	CASSLGGTVYGYTF	TGCGCCAGCAGCTTAGGTGGGACCGTCTATGGCTACACCTTC
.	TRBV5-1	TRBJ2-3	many	CASRGQERDTQYF	TGCGCCAGCAGAGGGCAGGAAAGAGATACGCAGTATTTT
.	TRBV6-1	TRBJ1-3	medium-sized	CASSHREGVYGNTIYF	TGTGCCAGCAGTCACCGGGAGGGGGTTTATGGAAACACCATATATTTT
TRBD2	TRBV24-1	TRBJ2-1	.	CATSDLGTSGEGVQFF	TGTGCCACCAGTGATCTCGGGACTAGCGGCGAGGGGGTGCAGTTCTTC
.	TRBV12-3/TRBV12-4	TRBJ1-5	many	CASSLKSGTIGQPQHF	TGTGCCAGCAGTTTAAAGTCTGGGACTATTGGTCAGCCCCAGCATTTT
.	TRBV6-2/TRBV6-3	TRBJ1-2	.	CASSLGANYTF	TGTGCCAGCAGTTTAGGGGCGAACTACACCTTC
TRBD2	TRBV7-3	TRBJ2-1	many	CASSLTLGSGRRYNEQFF	TGTGCCAGCAGCTTAACCTTAGGGAGCGGGAGGAGGTACAATGAGCAGTTCTTC